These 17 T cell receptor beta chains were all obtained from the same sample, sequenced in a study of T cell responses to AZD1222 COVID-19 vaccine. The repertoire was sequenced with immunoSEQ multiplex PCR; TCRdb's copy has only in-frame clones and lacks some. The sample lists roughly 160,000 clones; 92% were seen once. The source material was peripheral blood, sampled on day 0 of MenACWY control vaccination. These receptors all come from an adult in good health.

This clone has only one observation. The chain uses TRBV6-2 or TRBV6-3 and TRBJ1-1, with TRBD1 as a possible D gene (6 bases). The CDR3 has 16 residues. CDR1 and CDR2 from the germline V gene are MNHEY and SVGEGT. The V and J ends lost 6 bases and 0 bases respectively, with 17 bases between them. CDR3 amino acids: CASSIGQHLMNTEAFF. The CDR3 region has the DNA TGTGCCAGCAGCATCGGACAGCATCTTATGAACACTGAAGCTTTCTTT.

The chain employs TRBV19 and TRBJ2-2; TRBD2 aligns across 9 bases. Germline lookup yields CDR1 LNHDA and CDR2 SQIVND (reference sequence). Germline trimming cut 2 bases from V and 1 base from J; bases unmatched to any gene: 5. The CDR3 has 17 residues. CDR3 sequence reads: CASSIPFSGGNTGELFF. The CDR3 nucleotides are TGTGCCAGTAGTATACCCTTTAGCGGGGGGAACACCGGGGAGCTGTTTTTT. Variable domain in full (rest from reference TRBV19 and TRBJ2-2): DGGITQSPKYLFRKEGQNVTLSCEQNLNHDAMYWYRQDPGQGLRLIYYSQIVNDFQKGDIAEGYSVSREKKESFPLTVTSAQKNPTAFYLCASSIPFSGGNTGELFFGEGSRLTVL.

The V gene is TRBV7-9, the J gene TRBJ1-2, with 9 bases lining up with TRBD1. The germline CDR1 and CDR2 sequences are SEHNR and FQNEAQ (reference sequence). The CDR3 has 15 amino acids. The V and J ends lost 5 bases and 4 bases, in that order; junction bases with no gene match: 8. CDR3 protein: CASSAWDRVSYGYTF. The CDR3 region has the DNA TGTGCCAGCAGCGCTTGGGACAGGGTCAGCTATGGCTACACCTTC.

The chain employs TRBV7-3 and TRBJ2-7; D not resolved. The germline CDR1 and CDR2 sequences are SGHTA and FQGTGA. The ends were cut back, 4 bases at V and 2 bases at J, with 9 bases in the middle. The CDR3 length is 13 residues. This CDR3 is CASSSDETYEQYF. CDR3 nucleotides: TGTGCCAGCAGCTCGGATGAAACCTACGAGCAGTACTTC. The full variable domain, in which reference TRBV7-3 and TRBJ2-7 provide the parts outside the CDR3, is GAGVSQTPSNKVTEKGKYVELRCDPISGHTALYWYRQSLGQGPEFLIYFQGTGAADDSGLPNDRFFAVRPEGSVSTLKIQRTERGDSAVYLCASSSDETYEQYFGPGTRLTVT.

CDR3 sequence: CATSGSFGREETQYF. In nucleotides, the CDR3 is TGTGCCACCAGTGGTTCCTTCGGGAGAGAAGAGACCCAGTACTTC. V is TRBV24-1 and J is TRBJ2-5; D possibly corresponds to TRBD2 (6 bases). Germline V gene data show CDR1 as KGHDR and CDR2 as SFDVKD. This CDR3 contains 15 residues. The germline V and J ends were trimmed by 5 bases and 3 bases, with 15 bases remaining between them.

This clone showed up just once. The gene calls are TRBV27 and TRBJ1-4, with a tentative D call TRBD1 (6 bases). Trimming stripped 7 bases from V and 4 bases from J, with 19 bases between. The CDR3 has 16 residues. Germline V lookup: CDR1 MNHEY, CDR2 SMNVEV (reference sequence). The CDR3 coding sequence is TGTGCCAGCACAACCGTGGGGGGCCCACTTAATGAAAAACTGTTTTTT. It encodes CASTTVGGPLNEKLFF. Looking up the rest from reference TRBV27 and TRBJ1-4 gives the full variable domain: EAQVTQNPRYLITVTGKKLTVTCSQNMNHEYMSWYRQDPGLGLRQIYYSMNVEVTDKGDVPEGYKVSRKEKRNFPLILESPSPNQTSLYFCASTTVGGPLNEKLFFGSGTQLSVL.

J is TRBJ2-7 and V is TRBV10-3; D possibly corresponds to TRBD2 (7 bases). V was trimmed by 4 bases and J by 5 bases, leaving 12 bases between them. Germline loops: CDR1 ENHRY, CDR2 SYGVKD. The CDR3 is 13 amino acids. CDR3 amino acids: CAISVGGQDEQYF. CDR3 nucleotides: TGTGCCATCAGTGTGGGGGGGCAGGACGAGCAGTACTTC.

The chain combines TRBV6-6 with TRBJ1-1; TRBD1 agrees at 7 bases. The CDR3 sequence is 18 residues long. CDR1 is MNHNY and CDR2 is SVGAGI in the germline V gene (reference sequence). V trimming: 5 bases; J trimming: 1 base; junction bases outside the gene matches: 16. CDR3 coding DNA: TGTGCCAGCAGTCCCCTAACAATCTTGACAGGGACGAACACTGAAGCTTTCTTT. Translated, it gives CASSPLTILTGTNTEAFF.

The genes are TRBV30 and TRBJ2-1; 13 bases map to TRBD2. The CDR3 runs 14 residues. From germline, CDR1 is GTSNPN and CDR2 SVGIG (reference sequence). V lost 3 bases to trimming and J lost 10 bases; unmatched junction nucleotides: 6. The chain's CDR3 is CAWRGLAGTGEQFF. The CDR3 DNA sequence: TGTGCCTGGAGGGGACTAGCGGGAACGGGGGAGCAGTTCTTC.

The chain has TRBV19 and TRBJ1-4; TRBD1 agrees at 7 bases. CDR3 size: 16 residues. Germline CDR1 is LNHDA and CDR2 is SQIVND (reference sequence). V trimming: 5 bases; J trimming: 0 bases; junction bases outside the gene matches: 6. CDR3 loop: CASSRRTGATNEKLFF. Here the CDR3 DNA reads TGTGCCAGTAGTCGAAGGACAGGCGCAACTAATGAAAAACTGTTTTTT.

DNA for the CDR3: TGTGCCAGCAGCTTAGTAGGGCAGCGCGGAAACACCATATATTTT. Protein product: CASSLVGQRGNTIYF. This rearrangement joins TRBV7-2 to TRBJ1-3; D remains unclear. This CDR3 is built from 15 residues. Germline-derived CDR1 and CDR2 are SGHTA and FQGNSA. V lost 1 base and J lost 4, with 11 bases in between.

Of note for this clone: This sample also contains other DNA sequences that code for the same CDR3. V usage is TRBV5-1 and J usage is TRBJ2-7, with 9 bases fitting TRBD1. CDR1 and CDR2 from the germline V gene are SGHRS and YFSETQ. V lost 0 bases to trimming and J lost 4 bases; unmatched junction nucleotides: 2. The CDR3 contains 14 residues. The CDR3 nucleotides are TGCGCCAGCAGCTTGGAGGGACAGGGATACGAGCAGTACTTC. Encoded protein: CASSLEGQGYEQYF.

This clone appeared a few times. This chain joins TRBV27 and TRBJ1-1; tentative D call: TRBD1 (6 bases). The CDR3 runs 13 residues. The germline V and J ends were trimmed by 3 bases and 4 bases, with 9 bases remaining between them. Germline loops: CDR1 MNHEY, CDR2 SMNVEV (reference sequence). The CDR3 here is CASSFHRATEAFF. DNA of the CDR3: TGTGCCAGCAGTTTCCACAGGGCCACTGAAGCTTTCTTT.

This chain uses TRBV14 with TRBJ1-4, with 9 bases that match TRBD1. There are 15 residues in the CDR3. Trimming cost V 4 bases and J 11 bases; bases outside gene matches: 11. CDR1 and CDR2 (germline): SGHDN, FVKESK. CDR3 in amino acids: CASSPRQGVVGKLFF. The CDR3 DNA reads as TGTGCCAGCAGCCCCCGACAGGGGGTAGTCGGGAAACTGTTTTTT.

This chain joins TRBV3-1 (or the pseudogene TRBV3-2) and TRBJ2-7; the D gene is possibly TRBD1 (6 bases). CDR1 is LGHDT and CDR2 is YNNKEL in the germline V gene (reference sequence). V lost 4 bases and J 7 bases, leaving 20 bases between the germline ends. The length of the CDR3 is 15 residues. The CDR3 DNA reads TGTGCCAGCAGCCCCTTTGGGGGCGGAGTGGCGGAGCAGTACTTC. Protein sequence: CASSPFGGGVAEQYF.

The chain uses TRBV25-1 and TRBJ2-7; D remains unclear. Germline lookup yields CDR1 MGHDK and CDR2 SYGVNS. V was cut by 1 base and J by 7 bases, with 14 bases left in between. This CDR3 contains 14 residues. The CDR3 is CASSEFGVSGEQYF. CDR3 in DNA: TGTGCCAGCAGTGAATTTGGGGTCTCTGGGGAGCAGTACTTC.

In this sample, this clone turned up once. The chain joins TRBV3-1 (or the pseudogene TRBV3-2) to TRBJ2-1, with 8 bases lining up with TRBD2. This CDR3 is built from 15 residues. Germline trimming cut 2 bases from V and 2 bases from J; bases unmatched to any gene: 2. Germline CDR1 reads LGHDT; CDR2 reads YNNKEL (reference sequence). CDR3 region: CASSQTSGTYNEQFF. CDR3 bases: TGTGCCAGCAGCCAAACTAGCGGTACCTACAATGAGCAGTTCTTC.